This T cell receptor beta chain derives from a study of OX40 agonist ivuxolimab in advanced cancers. Across the study: Treatment of patients was with ivuxolimab, an agonistic anti-OX40 (CD134) antibody.

Findings and caveats of the study: Both CD4+ and CD8+ T cell populations in blood had undergone clonal expansion by week 6 at 0.1 to 3.0 mg/kg. A proportion of nonresponders additionally exhibited low normalized T-cell clonal expansion.

To note about this clone: Its matching antigen is unknown.

Trimming left V 7 bases short and J 0 bases short, with 7 bases between. CDR3 length: 12 residues. The germline V gene has CDR1 SNHLY and CDR2 FYNNEI. This table comes from immunoSEQ multiplex PCR, and its TCRdb copy is limited to in-frame clones, with some not included. The sample shows tens of thousands of clones, over 80% of them seen only once. The clonotype originates from an adult with an advanced solid tumor such as melanoma, head and neck, liver or kidney cancer. The chain recombines TRBV2 with TRBJ2-7; D gene ambiguous. The input for sequencing was CD4+ or CD8+ T cells sorted from blood, taken in a trial of the OX40 agonist ivuxolimab. CDR3 sequence: CASMWSSYEQYV. The CDR3 coding sequence is TGTGCCAGCATGTGGAGCTCCTACGAGCAGTACGTC.